This note documents a single T cell receptor beta chain sequence. The record originates from a study of blood T cell repertoires in COVID-19. V was clipped by 6 bases and J by 11 bases, with 16 bases between them. In germline, CDR1 is LNHDA, CDR2 SQIVND (reference sequence). The CDR3 is made up of 12 amino acids. In the source study's methods: The authors estimated nucleated cell counts from reference gene primer amplification. The protocol was immunoSEQ multiplex PCR, while the TCRdb copy is restricted to in-frame clones and leaves out a portion. That table furnishes V, J and clone size, whereas the DNA furnished D and trimming. The data show about 4,300 clones, about 72% seen once.

The chain has TRBV19 and TRBJ1-1; maybe TRBD1 (6 bases). The sequence was collected from a human donor with active or convalescent COVID-19. The donor label of this sample is uncertain. Sequencing was done on a sample of peripheral blood. This chain's CDR3 is CASSLVQGTAFF. In DNA form, the CDR3 reads TGTGCCAGTAGCTTGGTGCAGGGGACGGCTTTCTTT.